The 18 T cell receptor beta chains below all came from one sample that was sequenced in a study of cytomegalovirus exposure and HLA in healthy donors. Sequenced by immunoSEQ multiplex PCR; TCRdb stores in-frame clones only, minus some. This table has 110,000 or so clones, roughly 95% appearing once. The sequencing sample was made of PBMCs. All receptors come from a woman under 30 in good health and CMV-seronegative.

V is TRBV2 and J is TRBJ2-5; 12 bases line up with TRBD2. Germline V gives CDR1 SNHLY, CDR2 FYNNEI. The CDR3 is 16 residues long. After removal of 0 bases from V and 2 bases from J, the junction contained 1 base not matched to a gene. This chain's CDR3 is CASSEAGTSGQETQYF. CDR3 sequence (DNA): TGTGCCAGCAGTGAAGCGGGGACTAGCGGGCAAGAGACCCAGTACTTC.

This clone was picked up one time. The rearrangement links TRBV7-6 to TRBJ2-5, with a tentative D call TRBD1 (6 bases). The V gene's germline CDR1 is SGHVS and CDR2 FNYEAQ. V lost 4 bases, J lost 3 bases, and 21 bases lay in between. The CDR3 length is 17 residues. CDR3 protein: CASSWGHSITSEETQYF. CDR3 bases: TGTGCCAGCAGCTGGGGGCACTCTATCACTTCCGAAGAGACCCAGTACTTC.

The J gene is TRBJ2-1, the V gene TRBV4-1, with D tentatively TRBD1 (6 bases). Germline V lookup: CDR1 MGHRA, CDR2 YSYEKL. Trimming took off 6 bases at V and 0 bases at J, with 18 bases between the two ends. This CDR3 comprises 17 residues. The CDR3 loop is CASRTLWDKSSYNEQFF. The CDR3, as DNA: TGCGCCAGCAGAACACTGTGGGACAAGAGCTCCTACAATGAGCAGTTCTTC.

The chain uses TRBV19 and TRBJ1-5; the D gene is possibly TRBD1 (6 bases). This CDR3 has 16 residues. V shed 3 bases and J shed 7 bases, with 19 bases lying between them. Germline CDR1 reads LNHDA; CDR2 reads SQIVND (reference sequence). CDR3 DNA sequence: TGTGCCAGTAGTATTGCCGGTCGGCAGGGGAAACAGCCCCAGCATTTT. This codes for CASSIAGRQGKQPQHF. The whole variable domain, remainder taken from reference TRBV19 and TRBJ1-5, is DGGITQSPKYLFRKEGQNVTLSCEQNLNHDAMYWYRQDPGQGLRLIYYSQIVNDFQKGDIAEGYSVSREKKESFPLTVTSAQKNPTAFYLCASSIAGRQGKQPQHFGDGTRLSIL.

This clone showed up just once. The genes are TRBV2 and TRBJ2-7, with D possibly TRBD2 on 6 matching bases. Germline assignment: CDR1 SNHLY and CDR2 FYNNEI. This CDR3 contains 12 residues. V lost 8 bases and J 2 bases, leaving 10 bases between the germline ends. DNA for the CDR3: TGTGCCAGCGAGGGCGGGGCCTACGAGCAGTACTTC. It translates to CASEGGAYEQYF.

V gene TRBV11-2 combines with J gene TRBJ2-2; tentative D call: TRBD2 (5 bases). The V end was cut by 5 bases, the J end by 0 bases, with 16 bases between. Germline values: CDR1 SGHAT, CDR2 FQNNGV. This CDR3 has 17 residues. In DNA, the CDR3 is TGTGCCAGCAGCACCACGTCCGCTAGCCCGAACACCGGGGAGCTGTTTTTT. Protein product: CASSTTSASPNTGELFF.

The chain has TRBV6-1 and TRBJ2-7; no clear D. This CDR3 comprises 15 residues. V shed 6 bases and J shed 2 bases, with 17 bases lying between them. CDR1 MNHNS and CDR2 SASEGT come from the germline V gene. CDR3 sequence (DNA): TGTGCCAGCAGGTCCAAGTCCGCTAAACCCTACGAGCAGTACTTC. Protein sequence: CASRSKSAKPYEQYF.

V is TRBV2 and J is TRBJ2-7, with a tentative D call TRBD2 (5 bases). Trimming shortened V by 7 bases and J by 3 bases, and 10 bases separated the two germline ends. The CDR3 length is 12 residues. The V gene's germline CDR1 is SNHLY and CDR2 FYNNEI. CDR3 DNA: TGTGCCAGCACCTCCGAGGGCTACGAGCAGTACTTC. Residues: CASTSEGYEQYF.

The rearrangement uses TRBV5-1 and TRBJ1-4; D is possibly TRBD1 (5 bases). CDR1 is SGHRS, CDR2 YFSETQ, per germline. This CDR3 contains 16 residues. V lost 4 bases to trimming and J lost 7 bases, with 20 bases between them. This chain's CDR3 is CASSKAGALGGEKLFF. The CDR3 coding sequence is TGCGCCAGCAGCAAGGCAGGAGCCCTGGGGGGTGAAAAACTGTTTTTT.

This chain links TRBV6-6 with TRBJ1-3, with D hard to call. The CDR3 contains 15 residues. The ends were cut back, 5 bases at V and 0 bases at J, with 11 bases in the middle. CDR1 and CDR2 (germline): MNHNY, SVGAGI (reference sequence). This chain's CDR3 is CASSPRVFSGNTIYF. In DNA form, the CDR3 reads TGTGCCAGCAGTCCCCGCGTTTTCTCTGGAAACACCATATATTTT.

This rearrangement joins TRBV5-4 to TRBJ2-7; D remains ambiguous. The CDR3 loop spans 12 amino acids. V lost 5 bases and J lost 6, with 12 bases in between. Germline V gives CDR1 SGHNT, CDR2 YYREEE (reference sequence). The CDR3 region is CASRSVGSEQYF. In DNA form, the CDR3 reads TGTGCCAGCAGGTCCGTGGGCTCCGAGCAGTACTTC.

This clone was seen only once. J is TRBJ1-1 and V is TRBV5-1; 8 bases map to TRBD1. This CDR3 is 14 amino acids long. Germline V gene data show CDR1 as SGHRS and CDR2 as YFSETQ. V gave up 4 bases and J gave up 5 bases; unmatched junction bases: 7. CDR3 sequence (DNA): TGCGCCAGCAGCGGACAGGGTTTGGGAACTGAAGCTTTCTTT. This sequence encodes CASSGQGLGTEAFF.

The J gene is TRBJ2-7, the V gene TRBV5-1; a possible D gene is TRBD1 (5 bases). The germline V gene has CDR1 SGHRS and CDR2 YFSETQ. V was shortened by 0 bases and J by 0 bases, with 7 bases between the two germline ends. The CDR3 length is 14 residues. The CDR3 region has the DNA TGCGCCAGCAGCTTGGCGACAGCCTCCTACGAGCAGTACTTC. It translates to CASSLATASYEQYF.

This chain uses TRBV7-3 with TRBJ1-6; D ambiguous. The CDR3 extends over 14 amino acids. V was shortened by 2 bases and J by 1 base, with 3 bases between the two germline ends. CDR1 and CDR2 (germline): SGHTA, FQGTGA. This CDR3 reads CASSLQSYNSPLHF. DNA for the CDR3: TGTGCCAGCAGCTTACAGTCCTATAATTCACCCCTCCACTTT.

The V gene is TRBV28, the J gene TRBJ1-6; 7 bases match TRBD1. V dropped 6 bases and J dropped 4; count of bases not matched to a gene: 6. Germline lookup yields CDR1 MDHEN and CDR2 SYDVKM. This CDR3 is built from 15 residues. CDR3 sequence (DNA): TGTGCCAGCAGGACAAAACAGGGGTATAATTCACCCCTCCACTTT. Its translation: CASRTKQGYNSPLHF.

V and J are TRBV18 and TRBJ2-7; 7 bases fit TRBD1. The CDR3 covers 15 residues. Trimming removed 3 bases from V and 0 bases from J; junction bases left unmatched: 5. In germline, CDR1 is KGHSH, CDR2 LQKENI. CDR3 protein: CASSPRQGSSYEQYF. CDR3 nucleotides: TGTGCCAGCTCACCTCGACAGGGAAGCTCCTACGAGCAGTACTTC.

V usage is TRBV6-1 and J usage is TRBJ1-1; no firm D call. The germline V gene has CDR1 MNHNS and CDR2 SASEGT. CDR3 length: 10 residues. The germline V and J ends were trimmed by 8 bases and 6 bases, with 7 bases remaining between them. The CDR3 sequence: CASGVAEAFF. The CDR3 region has the DNA TGTGCCAGCGGAGTCGCTGAAGCTTTCTTT.

The J gene is TRBJ2-3, the V gene TRBV28; 14 positions match TRBD2. Unmatched junction bases numbered 7, after V lost 5 bases and J lost 6 bases. Germline V lookup: CDR1 MDHEN, CDR2 SYDVKM. The CDR3 is 16 residues long. CDR3 region: CASSPRLAGGPDTQYF. The CDR3 nucleotides are TGTGCCAGCAGTCCCCGACTAGCGGGGGGGCCGGATACGCAGTATTTT.